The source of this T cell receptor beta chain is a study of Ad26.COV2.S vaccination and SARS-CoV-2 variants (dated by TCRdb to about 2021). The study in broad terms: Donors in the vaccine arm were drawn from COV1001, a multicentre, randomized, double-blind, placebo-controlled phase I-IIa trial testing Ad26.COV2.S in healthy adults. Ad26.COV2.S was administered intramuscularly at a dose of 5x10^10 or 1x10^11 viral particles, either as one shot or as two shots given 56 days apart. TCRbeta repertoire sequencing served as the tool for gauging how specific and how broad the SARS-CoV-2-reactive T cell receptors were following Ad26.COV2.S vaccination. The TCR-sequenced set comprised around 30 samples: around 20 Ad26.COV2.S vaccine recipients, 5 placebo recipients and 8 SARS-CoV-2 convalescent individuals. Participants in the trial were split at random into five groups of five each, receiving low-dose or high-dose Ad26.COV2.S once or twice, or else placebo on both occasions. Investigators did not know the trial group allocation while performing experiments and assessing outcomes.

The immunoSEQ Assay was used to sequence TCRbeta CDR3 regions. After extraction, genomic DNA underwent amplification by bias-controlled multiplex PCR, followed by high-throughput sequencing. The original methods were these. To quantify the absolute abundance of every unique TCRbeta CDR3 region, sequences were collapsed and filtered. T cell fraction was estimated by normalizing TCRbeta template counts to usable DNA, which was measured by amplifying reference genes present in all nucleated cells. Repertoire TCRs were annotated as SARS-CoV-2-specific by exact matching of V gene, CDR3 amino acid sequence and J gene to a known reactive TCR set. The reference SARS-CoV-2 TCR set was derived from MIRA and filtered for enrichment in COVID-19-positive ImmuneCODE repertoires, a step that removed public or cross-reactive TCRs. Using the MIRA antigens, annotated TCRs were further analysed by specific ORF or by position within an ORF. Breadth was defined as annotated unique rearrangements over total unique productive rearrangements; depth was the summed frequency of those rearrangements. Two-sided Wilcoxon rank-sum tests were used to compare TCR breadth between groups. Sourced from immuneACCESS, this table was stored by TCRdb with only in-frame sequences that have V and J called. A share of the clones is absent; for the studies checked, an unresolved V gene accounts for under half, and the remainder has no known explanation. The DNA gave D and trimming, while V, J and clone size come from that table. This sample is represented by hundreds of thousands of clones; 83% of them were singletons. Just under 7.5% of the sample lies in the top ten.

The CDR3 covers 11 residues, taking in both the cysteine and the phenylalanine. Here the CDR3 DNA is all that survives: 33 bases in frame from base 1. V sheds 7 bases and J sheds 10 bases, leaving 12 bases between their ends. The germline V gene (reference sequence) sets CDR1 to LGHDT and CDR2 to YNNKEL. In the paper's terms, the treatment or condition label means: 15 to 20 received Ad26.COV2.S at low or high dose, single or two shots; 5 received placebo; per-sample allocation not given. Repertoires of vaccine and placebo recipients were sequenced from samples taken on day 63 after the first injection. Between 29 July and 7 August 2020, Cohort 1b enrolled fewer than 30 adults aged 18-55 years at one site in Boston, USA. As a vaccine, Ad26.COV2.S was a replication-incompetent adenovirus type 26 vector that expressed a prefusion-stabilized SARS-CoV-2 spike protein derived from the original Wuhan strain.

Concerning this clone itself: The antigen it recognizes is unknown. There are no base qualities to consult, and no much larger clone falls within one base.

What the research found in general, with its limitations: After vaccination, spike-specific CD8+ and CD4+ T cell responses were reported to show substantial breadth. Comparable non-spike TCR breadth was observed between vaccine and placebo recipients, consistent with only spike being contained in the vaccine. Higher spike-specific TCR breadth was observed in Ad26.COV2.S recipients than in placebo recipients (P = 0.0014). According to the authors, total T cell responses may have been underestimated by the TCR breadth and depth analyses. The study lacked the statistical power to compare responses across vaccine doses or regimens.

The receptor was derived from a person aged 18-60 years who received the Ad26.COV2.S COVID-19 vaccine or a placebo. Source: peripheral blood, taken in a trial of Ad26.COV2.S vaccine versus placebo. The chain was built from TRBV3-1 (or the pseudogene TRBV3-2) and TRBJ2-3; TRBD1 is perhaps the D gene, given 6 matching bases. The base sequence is TGTGCCAGCAAGGGGGTTTACTCGCAGTATTTT. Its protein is CASKGVYSQYF.